A single TCR beta chain is shown here with its context. What it binds is not known. This CDR3 has 13 amino acids. Germline CDR1 reads DFQATT; CDR2 reads SNEGSKA (reference sequence). Trimming cost V 3 bases and J 6 bases, with 14 bases left between them. This entry comes from a study of blood T cells in healthy people across ages. Overall study findings and caveats: The CMV status of each donor remained undetermined, and this could have confounded shifts in expanded clonotypes.

It was with a sample-barcoded 5' primer and a J-beta primer mix that a second PCR of roughly 6 to 12 cycles was run. TCRdb passed the 5' RACE reads through MiXCR, listing each CDR3 protein once. The profile shows 450,000 to 700,000 distinct CDR3 sequences, about 25% of them singletons. The donors, all healthy, were Caucasians living in Russia, aged about 6 to 90. Source material: blood. The sequence derives from a woman between 65 and 79 years old in good health. The chain uses TRBV20-1 and TRBJ1-1, with D unclear. The CDR3 sequence: CSARYVKEAEAFF. The CDR3 DNA sequence: TGCAGTGCTAGGTATGTAAAGGAGGCTGAAGCTTTCTTT.